The following is a T cell receptor beta chain sequence with its context. In this sample, this clone turned up a few times. Its recognized antigen is unknown. No much larger clone is present one base from it, and per-base qualities are unavailable. This sample was included in a study of blood T cell repertoires in COVID-19 (dated by TCRdb to 2018 to 2020). As for the study more broadly: The collaborator samples originated in the United States, Italy and Spain and spanned the acute and convalescent phases of COVID-19. The material from the prospective study consisted of cDNA or gDNA derived from T cells, B-cell-depleted T cells, or PBMCs. Deeply sampled blood TCRbeta repertoires from subjects exposed to, actively infected with, or recovered from COVID-19 were included in the dataset. The repertoires were released in a freely available public database meant as a resource for research on the immune response to SARS-CoV-2. Samples were obtained from the ongoing ImmuneRACE study (first 160 participants) and from some 1,300 subjects provided by 6 global collaborators. A de-identified subject ID, COVID-19 status, age in years and sex were almost always included in the sample metadata. Where available, HLA class I and class II types were obtained from metadata supplied by the sample provider rather than from assay-based typing. Study-wide conclusions, independent of this receptor: Clinical and demographic metadata were provided uncurated, with the amount varying by source and participant.

A distance of 10 bases separates the germline ends of V and J, which lose 1 base and 4 bases respectively. The CDR3 measures 14 amino acids from cysteine to phenylalanine. Only the CDR3 part of the read is kept: 42 bases, read in frame from the first base. The germline V gene specifies SGHAT as CDR1 and FQNNGV as CDR2. The immunoSEQ Assay, a bias-controlled multiplex PCR, was used to amplify TCRbeta CDR3 regions from genomic DNA. From the authors' description of their analysis: The number of nucleated cells in each sample was estimated from the amplification of reference gene primers within the assay. To quantify the absolute abundance of each unique TCRbeta CDR3 rearrangement, sequence reads were collapsed and filtered. Productive Simpson clonality was computed per sample as the square root of Simpson's diversity index over productive rearrangements. TCRdb carries this immuneACCESS record with in-frame sequences only. Its versions omit some clonotypes, under half of them owing to an unresolved V gene in the studies checked, with the rest unexplained. The DNA gave D and trimming, while V, J and clone size come from that table. The sample data list tens of thousands of clones, and about 89% of these were observed just once. The top ten clones comprise roughly 21% of the sample.

Whole blood was collected in K2EDTA tubes by collaborating institutions according to the institutions' own protocols. For TCRbeta analysis, collaborators shipped samples as frozen whole blood, isolated PBMCs, or DNA extracted from either of those sample types. This clonotype was sampled from a man aged 50 or older with active COVID-19. Here the chain combines TRBV11-2 and TRBJ1-1; there is no confident call for the D gene. What was sequenced was peripheral blood. The nucleotides read TGTGCCAGCAGCTTAGGGCTACGGGGCACTGAAGCTTTCTTT. Translated, it reads CASSLGLRGTEAFF. Where the CDR3 stops, the reference TRBV11-2 and TRBJ1-1 genes take over; the full variable domain is EAGVAQSPRYKIIEKRQSVAFWCNPISGHATLYWYQQILGQGPKLLIQFQNNGVVDDSQLPKDRFSAERLKGVDSTLKIQPAKLEDSAVYLCASSLGLRGTEAFFGQGTRLTVV.